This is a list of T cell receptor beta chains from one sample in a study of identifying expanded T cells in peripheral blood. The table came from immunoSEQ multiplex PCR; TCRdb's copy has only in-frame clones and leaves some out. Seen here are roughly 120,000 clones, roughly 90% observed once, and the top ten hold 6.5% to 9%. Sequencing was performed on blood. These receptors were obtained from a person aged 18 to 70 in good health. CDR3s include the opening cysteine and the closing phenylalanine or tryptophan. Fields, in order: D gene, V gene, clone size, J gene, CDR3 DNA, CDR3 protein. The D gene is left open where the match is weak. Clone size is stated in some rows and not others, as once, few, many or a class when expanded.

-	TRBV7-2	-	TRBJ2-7	TGTGCCAGCAGCCAGGGGGGGTTTTACTACGAGCAGTACTTC	CASSQGGFYYEQYF
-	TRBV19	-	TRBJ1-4	TGTGCCAGTAGTATTACGGGGCCCCGTCCAGGAGCAACTAATGAAAAACTGTTTTTT	CASSITGPRPGATNEKLFF
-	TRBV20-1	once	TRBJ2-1	TGCAGTGCTAGGGCCTACAATGAGCAGTTCTTC	CSARAYNEQFF
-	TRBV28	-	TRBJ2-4	TGTGCCAGCAGCACGGACTCCTTAAACATTCAGTACTTC	CASSTDSLNIQYF
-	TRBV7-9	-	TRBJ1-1	TGTGCCAGCAGCTCCCAGAACACTGAAGCTTTCTTT	CASSSQNTEAFF
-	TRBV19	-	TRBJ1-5	TGTGCCAGTAGTCGGGGGCCCCAGCCCCAGCATTTT	CASSRGPQPQHF
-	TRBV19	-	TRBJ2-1	TGTGCCAGTAGTATTGGGGGTTTAAACAATGAGCAGTTCTTC	CASSIGGLNNEQFF
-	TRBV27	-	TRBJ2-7	TGTGCCAGCAGCTCCACTACTTACGAGCAGTACTTC	CASSSTTYEQYF
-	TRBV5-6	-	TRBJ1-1	TGTGCCAGCAGCTTGGGACTCTTGAACACTGAAGCTTTCTTT	CASSLGLLNTEAFF
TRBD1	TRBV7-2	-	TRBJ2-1	TGTGCCAGCAGCTCGGGACAGGGGGTTTTTGATGAGCAGTTCTTC	CASSSGQGVFDEQFF
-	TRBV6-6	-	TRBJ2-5	TGTGCCAGCAGCAGGGGGGGTGGGGAGACCCAGTACTTC	CASSRGGGETQYF
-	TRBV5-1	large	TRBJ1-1	TGCGCCAGCAGCTTGAGCGGGGCAGCCACTGAAGCTTTCTTT	CASSLSGAATEAFF
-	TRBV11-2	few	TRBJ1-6	TGTGCCAGCAGCGGGGACGGATCGGCCATCTACTTT	CASSGDGSAIYF
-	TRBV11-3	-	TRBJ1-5	TGTGCCAGCAGCTTATTGAGGGTGAGATATAGCAATCAGCCCCAGCATTTT	CASSLLRVRYSNQPQHF